This T cell receptor beta chain was identified during a study of T cell repertoires in ileal Crohn's disease. Study summary: At surgery, around 40% of patients smoked, with median disease duration approximately 8 years. Overall study results and limits: Clonality above 26.8% at surgery always came with endoscopic recurrence. Mucosal expansions were suggested to be mainly CD8 T cells.

The repertoire was sequenced with immunoSEQ multiplex PCR; TCRdb's copy has only in-frame clones and lacks some. Counted here are 5,000 to 5,500 clones, 80% occurring once; the ten biggest clones make up about 24%. Worth noting for this clone: Its cognate antigen is unknown.

The TCR originated in an adult with Crohn's disease. The sample taken for sequencing was ileal tissue.

The chain's CDR3 is CASSQDQSRASYGYTF. Here the CDR3 DNA reads TGTGCCAGCAGCCAAGATCAATCCAGGGCCTCCTATGGCTACACCTTC. V gene TRBV4-2 combines with J gene TRBJ1-2; possibly TRBD1 for D (5 bases). Germline CDR1 is LGHNA and CDR2 is YNFKEQ. The V end lost 0 bases, the J end lost 4 bases, and 15 bases lay between the germline ends. The CDR3 spans 16 residues.